This T cell receptor beta chain was documented in a study of blood T cell repertoires in COVID-19. Study background: Material from acute and convalescent COVID-19 was sourced from the United States, Italy and Spain. T cells, B-cell-depleted T cells, or PBMCs supplied cDNA or gDNA.

The repertoire was sequenced with immunoSEQ multiplex PCR; TCRdb's copy has only in-frame clones and lacks some. This sample has roughly 230,000 clones, with around 83% found just once. This CDR3 region has 14 residues. V gave up 6 bases and J gave up 2 bases, with 14 bases separating them. Germline V CDR1 and CDR2: MNHEY, SVGEGT. V and J are TRBV6-2 or TRBV6-3 and TRBJ2-7, with TRBD2 as a possible D gene (6 bases). The source of this sequence is a man in his forties with acute or convalescent COVID-19. The specimen sequenced was peripheral blood. CDR3 residues: CASSERDFPYEQYF. CDR3 in DNA: TGTGCCAGCAGCGAGAGGGACTTTCCCTACGAGCAGTACTTC.